This T cell receptor beta chain appears in the sequencing data of a study of sequential checkpoint blockade in melanoma. Treatment of the sample: randomized to nivolumab then ipilimumab (arm A) or the reverse (arm B). PBMC sorting kept live CD3+CD8+ cells without CD19 or CD56. This CDR3 is 14 amino acids long. Germline lookup yields CDR1 MDHEN and CDR2 SYDVKM. V lost 2 bases to trimming and J lost 4 bases, with 10 bases between them. Sequencing used immunoSEQ multiplex PCR; TCRdb keeps in-frame clones, though not all of them. The repertoire consists of 20,000 or so clones, with approximately 82% occurring once and the leading ten covering 36%.

The TCR comes from a human donor with melanoma. This specimen was CD8+ T cells sorted from blood (inferred from file names), taken from a patient given nivolumab and ipilimumab in sequence. The chain couples TRBV28 to TRBJ2-3, with a tentative D call TRBD1 (5 bases). CDR3 loop: CASSLGQGSDTQYF. CDR3 nucleotide sequence: TGTGCCAGCAGTTTAGGGCAGGGTTCAGATACGCAGTATTTT.